The rows below give T cell receptor beta chains drawn from one sample of a study of T cells in Graves' hyperthyroidism and ophthalmopathy. TCRdb processed the multiplex PCR reads anew with MiXCR; each CDR3 protein has one entry. The table lists fewer than 350,000 distinct CDR3 sequences, approximately 16% of them singletons, with around 30% in the top ten. The sample consisted of blood. The receptors here all came from a woman between 45 and 60 years old with Graves' hyperthyroidism that later progressed to Graves' ophthalmopathy. Each CDR3 is given with its conserved first and last residue. Each record gives: V gene, J gene, clone size, D gene, CDR3 protein. D genes are given only for firm matches. A row's size may be missing; if present it is once, few, many or a size class.

>TRBV29-1|TRBJ2-2|many|-
CSVEPSRAGELFF
>TRBV28|TRBJ2-1|-|-
CASSLGGAGYNEQFF
>TRBV6-1|TRBJ1-1|-|-
CASSGRHIEAFF
>TRBV20-1|TRBJ2-5|-|-
CSAIIRGETQYF
>TRBV2|TRBJ2-7|-|TRBD2
CASSWGGGGDEQYF
>TRBV5-1|TRBJ2-7|many|TRBD1
CASSTAQTGAYEQYF
>TRBV29-1|TRBJ2-2|-|-
CSTHRGNTGELFF
>TRBV7-2|TRBJ2-6|many|-
CASTNYSGANVLTF
>TRBV19|TRBJ1-1|few|-
CASSVSLNTEAFF
>TRBV5-1|TRBJ2-7|many|TRBD1
CASSLQGASSEQYF
>TRBV20-1|TRBJ2-1|many|TRBD2
CSGAVAGVSYNEQFF
>TRBV20-1|TRBJ2-3|-|-
CSAPEGGSRNTQYF
>TRBV9|TRBJ2-4|few|-
CASSPTPNQGNIQYF
>TRBV5-5|TRBJ2-7|few|TRBD2
CASSFPGGEQYF
>TRBV14|TRBJ2-7|few|-
CASSQPGAYEQYF
>TRBV7-8|TRBJ2-1|many|-
CASRKTEYGINEQFF
>TRBV19|TRBJ1-5|few|TRBD1
CASSDRTRNQPQHF